This paragraph reports one T cell receptor (beta chain). There is no known antigen for this receptor. Base qualities are not at hand, and no much larger clone is one base apart. Different DNA sequences within this sample yield the same CDR3. The immunoSEQ Assay was the method used to sequence TCRbeta CDR3 regions. After extraction, genomic DNA underwent amplification by bias-controlled multiplex PCR, followed by high-throughput sequencing. On the study's bioinformatics: To quantify the absolute abundance of every unique TCRbeta CDR3 region, sequences were collapsed and filtered. T cell fraction was estimated by normalizing TCRbeta template counts to usable DNA, with usable DNA measured through amplification of reference genes found in all nucleated cells. Repertoire TCRs were annotated as SARS-CoV-2-specific when V gene, CDR3 amino acid sequence and J gene were exactly matched to a known reactive TCR set. The reference SARS-CoV-2 TCR set was derived from MIRA and filtered for enrichment in COVID-19-positive ImmuneCODE repertoires, a step that removed public or cross-reactive TCRs. Drawing on the MIRA antigens, annotated TCRs were analysed further at the level of specific ORF or position within ORF. Depth was the summed frequency of annotated unique rearrangements, while breadth was defined as annotated unique rearrangements over total unique productive rearrangements. Two-sided Wilcoxon rank-sum tests were applied when comparing TCR breadth between groups. This is the immuneACCESS table as TCRdb keeps it, with only in-frame sequences that have V and J called. A part of the clones is gone; compared with another copy, unresolved V genes explain less than half, and the rest is unexplained. Clone size and the V and J calls come from that table; the DNA yielded D and trimming. The sample table lists about 480,000 clones, approximately 88% of them with a count of one. In total, the top ten clones hold 9.5% to 15% of the sample.

What the treatment or condition label conveys for this sample: roughly 19 received Ad26.COV2.S at low or high dose, single or two shots; about 5 received placebo; per-sample allocation not given. Repertoires of vaccine and placebo recipients were sequenced from samples taken on day 63 after the first injection. In Cohort 1b, around 23 adults aged 18-55 years were enrolled at a single site in Boston, USA, between 29 July and 7 August 2020. As a vaccine, Ad26.COV2.S was a replication-incompetent adenovirus type 26 vector that expressed a prefusion-stabilized SARS-CoV-2 spike protein derived from the original Wuhan strain. Including the terminal cysteine and phenylalanine, the CDR3 comprises 11 residues. The only DNA kept is the CDR3, 33 bases in frame from the first base. Sequences SQVTM (CDR1) and ANQGSEA (CDR2) are obtained from the germline V gene. A distance of 4 bases separates the germline ends of V and J, which lose 3 bases and 3 bases respectively.

The record originates from a study of Ad26.COV2.S vaccination and SARS-CoV-2 variants listed by TCRdb under 2021. In the study overall: Donors in the vaccine arm were drawn from COV1001, a multicentre, randomized, double-blind, placebo-controlled phase I-IIa trial testing Ad26.COV2.S in healthy adults. Blinding of investigators to trial group allocation was maintained during experiments and outcome assessment. Sequencing of the TCRbeta repertoire served to evaluate the specificity and breadth of SARS-CoV-2-reactive T cell receptors following Ad26.COV2.S vaccination. The TCR-sequenced set comprised about 32 samples: approximately 19 Ad26.COV2.S vaccine recipients, 5 placebo recipients and 8 SARS-CoV-2 convalescent individuals. Ad26.COV2.S was administered intramuscularly at a dose of 5x10^10 or 1x10^11 viral particles, either as one shot or as two shots given 56 days apart. Trial participants were randomized into five groups of five: low-dose or high-dose Ad26.COV2.S given once or twice, or placebo on both occasions. Broader findings and caveats from the paper: The authors noted that total T cell responses may have been underestimated by the TCR breadth and depth analyses. Comparable non-spike TCR breadth was observed between vaccine and placebo recipients, consistent with only spike being contained in the vaccine. Compared with placebo recipients, Ad26.COV2.S recipients showed higher spike-specific TCR breadth (P = 0.0014). The study was not powered to compare responses between vaccine doses or regimens. Substantial breadth of spike-specific CD8+ and CD4+ T cell responses was reported after vaccination.

This sequence originates from a person aged 18-65 years who received the Ad26.COV2.S COVID-19 vaccine or a placebo. Sequenced here: peripheral blood, sampled in a trial of Ad26.COV2.S vaccine versus placebo. This chain joins TRBV29-1 to TRBJ2-3; the D segment cannot be called with confidence. The CDR3 region: CSVDLTDTQYF. In nucleotides, the sequence is TGCAGCGTTGATCTGACAGATACGCAGTATTTT.